The TCR beta chain described here comes from a study of cytomegalovirus exposure and HLA in healthy donors. On the study more broadly: An analysis done earlier identified about 100 million unique TCR beta sequences from about 180 million T cells.

The CDR3 length is 16 residues. Germline V gene sequence: CDR1 MNHEY, CDR2 SVGAGI. The V segment lost 1 base and the J segment 4 bases; nucleotides outside the gene matches: 7. To note about this clone: Antigen specificity is unknown.

Study outcomes and limitations: Approximately 160 TCR beta chains were listed as cytomegalovirus-associated. Later on, analysis showed that most CMV-associated TCR beta chains appeared to be HLA-restricted. Some V segments (TRBV6-2 and TRBV6-3 among them) were excluded as indistinguishable.

60 Vbeta and 13 Jbeta primers were used in PCR. Clones were sequenced by immunoSEQ multiplex PCR, and TCRdb holds only the in-frame ones, with some missing. This table holds 100,000 to 150,000 clones, roughly 80% found once. What was sequenced was PBMCs. The sequence was collected from a male donor in good health and CMV-seronegative. This sequence joins TRBV6-5 and TRBJ1-2; 9 bases are a match to TRBD1. CDR3 DNA sequence: TGTGCCAGCAGTTACTTACTGGACAGGGGTTCCTATGGCTACACCTTC. Amino acid sequence: CASSYLLDRGSYGYTF.